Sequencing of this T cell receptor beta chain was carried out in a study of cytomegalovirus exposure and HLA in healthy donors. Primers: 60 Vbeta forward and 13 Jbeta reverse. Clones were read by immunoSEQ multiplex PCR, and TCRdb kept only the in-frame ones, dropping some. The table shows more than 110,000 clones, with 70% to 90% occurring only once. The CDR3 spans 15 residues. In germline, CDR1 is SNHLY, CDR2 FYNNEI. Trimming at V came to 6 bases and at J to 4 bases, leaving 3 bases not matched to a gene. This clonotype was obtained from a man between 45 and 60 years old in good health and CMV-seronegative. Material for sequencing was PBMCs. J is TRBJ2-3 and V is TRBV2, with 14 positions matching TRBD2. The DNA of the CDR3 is TGTGCCAGCAGCGGACTAGCGGGAGGTGCAGATACGCAGTATTTT. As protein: CASSGLAGGADTQYF.